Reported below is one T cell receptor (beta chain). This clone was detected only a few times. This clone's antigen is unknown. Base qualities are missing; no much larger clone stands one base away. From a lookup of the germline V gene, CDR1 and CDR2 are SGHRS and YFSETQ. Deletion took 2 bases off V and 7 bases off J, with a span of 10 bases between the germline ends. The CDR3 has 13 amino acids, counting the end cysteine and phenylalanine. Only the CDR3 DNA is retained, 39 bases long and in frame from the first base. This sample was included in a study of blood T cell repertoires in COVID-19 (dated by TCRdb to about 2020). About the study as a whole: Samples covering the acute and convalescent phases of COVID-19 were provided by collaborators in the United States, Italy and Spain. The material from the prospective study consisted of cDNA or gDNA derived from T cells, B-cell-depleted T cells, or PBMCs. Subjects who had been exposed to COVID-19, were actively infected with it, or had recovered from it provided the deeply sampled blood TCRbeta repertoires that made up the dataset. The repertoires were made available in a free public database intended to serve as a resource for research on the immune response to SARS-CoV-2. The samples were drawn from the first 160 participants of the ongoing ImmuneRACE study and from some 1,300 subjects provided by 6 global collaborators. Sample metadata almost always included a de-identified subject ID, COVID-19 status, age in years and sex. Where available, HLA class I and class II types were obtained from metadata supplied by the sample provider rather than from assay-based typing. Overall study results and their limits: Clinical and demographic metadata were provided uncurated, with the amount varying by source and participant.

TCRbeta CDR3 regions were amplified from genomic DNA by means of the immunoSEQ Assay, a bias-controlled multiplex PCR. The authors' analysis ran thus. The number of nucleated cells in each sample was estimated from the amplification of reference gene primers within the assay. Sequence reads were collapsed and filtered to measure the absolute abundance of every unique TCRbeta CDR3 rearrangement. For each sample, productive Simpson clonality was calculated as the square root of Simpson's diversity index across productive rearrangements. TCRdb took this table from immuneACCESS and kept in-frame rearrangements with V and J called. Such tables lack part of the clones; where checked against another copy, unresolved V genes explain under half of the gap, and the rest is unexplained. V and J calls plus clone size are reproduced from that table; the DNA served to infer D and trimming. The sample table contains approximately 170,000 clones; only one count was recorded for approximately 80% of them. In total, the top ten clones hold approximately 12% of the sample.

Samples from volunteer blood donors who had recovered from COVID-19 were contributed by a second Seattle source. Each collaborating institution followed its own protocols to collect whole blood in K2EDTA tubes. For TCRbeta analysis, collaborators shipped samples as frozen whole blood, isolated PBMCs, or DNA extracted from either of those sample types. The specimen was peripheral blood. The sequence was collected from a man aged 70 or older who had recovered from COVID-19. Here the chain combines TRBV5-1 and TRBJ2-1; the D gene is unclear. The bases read TGCGCCAGCAGCTTCTCCGTTGAGAATGAGCAGTTCTTC. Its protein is CASSFSVENEQFF.